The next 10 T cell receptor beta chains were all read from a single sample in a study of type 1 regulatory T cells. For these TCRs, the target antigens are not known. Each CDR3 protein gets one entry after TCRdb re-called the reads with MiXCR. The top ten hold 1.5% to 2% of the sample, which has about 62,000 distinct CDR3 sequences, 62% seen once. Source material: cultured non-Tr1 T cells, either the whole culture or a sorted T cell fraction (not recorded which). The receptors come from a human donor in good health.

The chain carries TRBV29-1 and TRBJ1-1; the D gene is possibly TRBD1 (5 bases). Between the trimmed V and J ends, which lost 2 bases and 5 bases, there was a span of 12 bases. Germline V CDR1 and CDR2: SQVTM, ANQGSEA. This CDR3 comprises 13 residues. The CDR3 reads CSVETGAGTEAFF. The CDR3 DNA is TGCAGCGTTGAAACCGGGGCGGGAACTGAAGCTTTCTTT.

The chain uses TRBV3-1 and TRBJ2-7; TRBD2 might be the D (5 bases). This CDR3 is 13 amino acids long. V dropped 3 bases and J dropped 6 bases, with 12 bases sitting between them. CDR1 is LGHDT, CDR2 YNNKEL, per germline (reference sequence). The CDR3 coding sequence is TGTGCCAGCAGCCAGGTAGTCAGCGGCGAGCAGTACTTC. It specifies CASSQVVSGEQYF.

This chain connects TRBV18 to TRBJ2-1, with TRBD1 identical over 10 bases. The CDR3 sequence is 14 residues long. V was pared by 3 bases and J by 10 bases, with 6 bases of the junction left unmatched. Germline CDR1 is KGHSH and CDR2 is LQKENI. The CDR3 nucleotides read TGTGCCAGCTCACCCAGACAGGGGGCTGAGGAGCAGTTCTTC. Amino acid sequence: CASSPRQGAEEQFF.

The CDR3 DNA is TGTGCCAGCAGTTTAGATTCGGGGGTTAGCACTGAAGCTTTCTTT. It specifies CASSLDSGVSTEAFF. This sequence joins TRBV12-3 or TRBV12-4 and TRBJ1-1, with D possibly TRBD1 on 5 matching bases. The CDR3 consists of 15 residues. V was pared by 1 base and J by 4 bases, with 13 bases between.

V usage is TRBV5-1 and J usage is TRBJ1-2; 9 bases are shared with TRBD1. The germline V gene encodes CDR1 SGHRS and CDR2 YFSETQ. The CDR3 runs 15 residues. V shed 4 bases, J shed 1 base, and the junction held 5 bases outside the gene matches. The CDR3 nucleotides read TGCGCCAGCAGCAGGGGACAGGGAGATAACTATGGCTACACCTTC. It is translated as CASSRGQGDNYGYTF. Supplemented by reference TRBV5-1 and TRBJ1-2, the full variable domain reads KAGVTQTPRYLIKTRGQQVTLSCSPISGHRSVSWYQQTPGQGLQFLFEYFSETQRNKGNFPGRFSGRQFSNSRSEMNVSTLELGDSALYLCASSRGQGDNYGYTFGSGTRLTVV.

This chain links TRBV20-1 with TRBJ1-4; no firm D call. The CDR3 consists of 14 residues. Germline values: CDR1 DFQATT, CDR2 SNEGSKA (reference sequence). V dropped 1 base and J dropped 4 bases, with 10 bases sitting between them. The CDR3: CSARVSSGNEKLFF. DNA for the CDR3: TGCAGTGCTAGAGTCTCATCGGGTAATGAAAAACTGTTTTTT.

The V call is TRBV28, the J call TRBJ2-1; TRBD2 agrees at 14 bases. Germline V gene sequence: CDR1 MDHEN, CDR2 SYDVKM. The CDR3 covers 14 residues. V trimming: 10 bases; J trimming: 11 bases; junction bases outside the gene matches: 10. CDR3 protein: CATQAGTSGSKQFF. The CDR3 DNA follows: TGTGCCACTCAGGCCGGGACTAGCGGGAGCAAGCAGTTCTTC.

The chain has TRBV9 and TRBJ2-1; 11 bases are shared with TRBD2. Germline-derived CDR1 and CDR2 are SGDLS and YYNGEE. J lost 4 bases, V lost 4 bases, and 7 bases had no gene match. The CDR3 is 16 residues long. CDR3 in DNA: TGTGCCAGCAGCCCAGACGGGACTAGCGGTTACAATGAGCAGTTCTTC. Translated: CASSPDGTSGYNEQFF.

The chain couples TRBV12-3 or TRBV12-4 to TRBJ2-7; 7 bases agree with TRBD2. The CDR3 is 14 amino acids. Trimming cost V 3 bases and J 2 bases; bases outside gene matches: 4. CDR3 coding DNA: TGTGCCAGCAGTTTGGCTAGCGGAGCCTACGAGCAGTACTTC. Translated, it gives CASSLASGAYEQYF.

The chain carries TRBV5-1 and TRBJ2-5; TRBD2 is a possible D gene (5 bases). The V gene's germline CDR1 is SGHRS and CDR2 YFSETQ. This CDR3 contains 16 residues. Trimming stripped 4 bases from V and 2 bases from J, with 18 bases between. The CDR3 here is CASSPAPPGSQETQYF. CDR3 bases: TGCGCCAGCAGCCCCGCGCCTCCGGGGTCACAAGAGACCCAGTACTTC.